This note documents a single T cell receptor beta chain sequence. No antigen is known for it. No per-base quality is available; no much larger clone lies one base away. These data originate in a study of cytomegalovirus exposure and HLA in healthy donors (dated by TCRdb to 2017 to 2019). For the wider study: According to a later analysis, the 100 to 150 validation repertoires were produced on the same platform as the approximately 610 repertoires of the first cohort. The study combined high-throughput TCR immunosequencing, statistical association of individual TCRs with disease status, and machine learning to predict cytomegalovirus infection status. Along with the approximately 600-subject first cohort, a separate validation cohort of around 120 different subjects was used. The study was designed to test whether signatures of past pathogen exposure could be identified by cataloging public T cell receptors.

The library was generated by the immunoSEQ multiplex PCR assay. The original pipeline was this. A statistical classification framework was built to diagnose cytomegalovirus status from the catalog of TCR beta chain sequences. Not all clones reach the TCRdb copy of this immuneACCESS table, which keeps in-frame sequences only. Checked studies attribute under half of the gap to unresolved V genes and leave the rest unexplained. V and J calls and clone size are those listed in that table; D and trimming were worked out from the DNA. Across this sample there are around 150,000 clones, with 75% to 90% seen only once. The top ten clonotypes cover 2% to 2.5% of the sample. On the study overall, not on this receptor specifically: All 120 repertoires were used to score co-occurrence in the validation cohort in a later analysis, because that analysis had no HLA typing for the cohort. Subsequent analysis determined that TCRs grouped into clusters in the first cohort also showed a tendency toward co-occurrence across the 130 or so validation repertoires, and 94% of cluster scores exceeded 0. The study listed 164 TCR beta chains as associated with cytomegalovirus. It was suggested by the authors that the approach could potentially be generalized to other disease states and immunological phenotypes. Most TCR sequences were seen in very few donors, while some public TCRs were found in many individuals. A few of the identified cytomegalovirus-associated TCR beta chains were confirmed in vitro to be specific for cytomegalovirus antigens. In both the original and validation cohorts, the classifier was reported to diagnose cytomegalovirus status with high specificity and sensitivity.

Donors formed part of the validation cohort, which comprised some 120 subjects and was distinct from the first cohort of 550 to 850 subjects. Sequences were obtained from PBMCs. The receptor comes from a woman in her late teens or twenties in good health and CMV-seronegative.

The bases are TGTGCCAGCAGTGAAGAGGGCTCAGGGGGAAACATTCAGTACTTC. It specifies CASSEEGSGGNIQYF. The rearranged segments are TRBV6-1 and TRBJ2-4; a stretch of 7 junction bases matches TRBD1. The germline V gene provides CDR1 MNHNS and CDR2 SASEGT. Trimming removed 1 base from V and 6 bases from J; the gene matches leave 6 bases unexplained. There are 15 amino acids in the CDR3, from cysteine to phenylalanine inclusive. Solely the CDR3 DNA is kept, with 45 bases framed from the first base.